Included here is one T cell receptor beta chain sequence, with context. The data originate from a study of blood T cell repertoires in COVID-19. Methods used by the authors: Amplified reference gene primers provided the basis for estimating nucleated cell counts. Using immunoSEQ multiplex PCR, the repertoire was profiled, and TCRdb retains in-frame clones only, with some absent. D and trimming were read from the DNA, whereas the V and J calls and clone size are those reported in that table. The sample has about 200,000 clones, about 90% seen once. The sequence came from a man aged 60 to 75 with active or convalescent COVID-19. Material for sequencing was peripheral blood.

The CDR3 sequence: CASSLQGLGNIQYF. The CDR3 nucleotides are TGTGCCAGCAGCTTACAGGGGCTCGGAAACATTCAGTACTTC. This rearrangement joins TRBV7-9 to TRBJ2-4; a possible D gene is TRBD1 (6 bases). This CDR3 contains 14 residues. Trimming removed 2 bases from V and 6 bases from J, with 11 bases in between. Germline V lookup: CDR1 SEHNR, CDR2 FQNEAQ (reference sequence).